The T cell receptor beta chain under discussion was sequenced for a study of identical twins. Regarding the study as a whole: Models predicted too little out-of-frame TCR alpha sharing in monozygotic twins.

Healthy Caucasian donors formed the entire cohort. This clonotype has at least ten counts. Antigen unknown. Trimming left V 1 base short and J 4 bases short, with 10 bases between. The CDR3 runs to 15 residues. From germline, CDR1 is MGHRA and CDR2 YSYEKL. A universal primer site was incorporated via template switching, and the cDNA contained unique molecular identifiers. TCRdb itself ran the 5' RACE reads through MiXCR, one entry per CDR3 protein. The sample includes hundreds of thousands of distinct CDR3 sequences, 9% to 15% of them seen just once. These data were likewise used in another study, on yellow fever vaccine responses in identical twins.

This chain connects TRBV4-1 to TRBJ2-2; D ambiguous. The clonotype originates from a young woman in good health. Source material: PBMCs. As DNA, the CDR3 is TGCGCCAGCAGCCAAGTTCTGGGGATCACCGGGGAGCTGTTTTTT. This gives the protein CASSQVLGITGELFF.